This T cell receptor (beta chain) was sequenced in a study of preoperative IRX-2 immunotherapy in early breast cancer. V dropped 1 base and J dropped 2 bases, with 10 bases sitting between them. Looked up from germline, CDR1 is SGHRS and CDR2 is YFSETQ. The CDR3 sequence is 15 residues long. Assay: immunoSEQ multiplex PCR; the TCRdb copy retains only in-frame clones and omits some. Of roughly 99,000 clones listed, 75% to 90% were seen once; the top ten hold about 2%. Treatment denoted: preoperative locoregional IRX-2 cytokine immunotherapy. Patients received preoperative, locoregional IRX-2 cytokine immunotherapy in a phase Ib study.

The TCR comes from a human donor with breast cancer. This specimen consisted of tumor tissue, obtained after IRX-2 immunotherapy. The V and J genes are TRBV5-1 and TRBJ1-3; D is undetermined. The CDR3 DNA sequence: TGCGCCAGCAGCTTGCTGGGCGAAGCTGGAAACACCATATATTTT. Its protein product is CASSLLGEAGNTIYF.